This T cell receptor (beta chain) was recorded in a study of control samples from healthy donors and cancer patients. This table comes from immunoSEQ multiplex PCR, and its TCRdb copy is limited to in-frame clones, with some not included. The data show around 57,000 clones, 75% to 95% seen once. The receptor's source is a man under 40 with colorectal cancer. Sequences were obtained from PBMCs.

The CDR3 sequence: CASSLPTGQAPEAFF. Written as DNA, the CDR3 is TGTGCCAGCAGTTTGCCGACGGGGCAGGCTCCTGAAGCTTTCTTT. This chain links TRBV28 with TRBJ1-1, with TRBD1 as a possible D gene (5 bases). The CDR3 loop spans 15 amino acids. CDR1 is MDHEN, CDR2 SYDVKM, per germline. The germline V and J ends were trimmed by 3 bases and 6 bases, with 17 bases remaining between them. The variable domain in full, with the rest retrieved from reference TRBV28 and TRBJ1-1, is DVKVTQSSRYLVKRTGEKVFLECVQDMDHENMFWYRQDPGLGLRLIYFSYDVKMKEKGDIPEGYSVSREKKERFSLILESASTNQTSMYLCASSLPTGQAPEAFFGQGTRLTVV.